This record concerns one T cell receptor (beta chain) sequence. The sample is drawn from a study of blood T cell repertoires in COVID-19. For the study at large: Sites in the United States, Italy and Spain provided acute and convalescent COVID-19 samples. From T cells, B-cell-depleted T cells, or PBMCs came the material, which was cDNA or gDNA.

The CDR3 covers 14 residues. J was trimmed by 6 bases and V by 6 bases; bases with no gene match: 10. The V gene's germline CDR1 is SNHLY and CDR2 FYNNEI. Only in-frame clones appear in the TCRdb table, and some are missing; sequencing was by immunoSEQ multiplex PCR. The repertoire holds about 48,000 clones, about 90% seen once, with approximately 15% in the top ten. The sample taken for sequencing was peripheral blood. The origin of this receptor is a human donor in a cohort sampled during active COVID-19. This chain joins TRBV2 and TRBJ2-5; 7 bases map to TRBD1. The CDR3 bases are TGTGCCAGCAGGCTCTCAGGGGGATTACAGACCCAGTACTTC. Residues: CASRLSGGLQTQYF.